The clone carrying this T cell receptor beta chain was seen a few times. The antigen remains unidentified. The data derive from a study of T cell repertoires in cytomegalovirus infection. About the study: Recently identified HLA-C-restricted CMV epitopes and well-studied HLA-B-restricted CMV epitopes were used by the study. Findings and caveats of the study: It was HLA-C-restricted CMV-specific TCR beta clonotypes that dominated the response ex vivo.

Germline V gene sequence: CDR1 MNHNS, CDR2 SASEGT. V gave up 0 bases and J gave up 1 base; unmatched junction bases: 7. The CDR3 totals 18 residues. MiXCR was run by TCRdb on the reads, yielding one entry per CDR3 protein. This repertoire shows about 480,000 distinct CDR3 sequences, roughly 34% found once; its top ten account for about a sixth. The receptor was derived from a human donor in good health (CMV status not recorded). Some clones in this sample may be carry-over from other donors' samples. The V gene is TRBV6-1, the J gene TRBJ1-3, with TRBD1 identical over 9 bases. Source: cultured PBMCs, taken from culture after CMV antigen stimulation. The CDR3 DNA reads as TGTGCCAGCAGTGAAGCGGTACAGGGGGCATGGTCTGGAAACACCATATATTTT. Amino acids: CASSEAVQGAWSGNTIYF.